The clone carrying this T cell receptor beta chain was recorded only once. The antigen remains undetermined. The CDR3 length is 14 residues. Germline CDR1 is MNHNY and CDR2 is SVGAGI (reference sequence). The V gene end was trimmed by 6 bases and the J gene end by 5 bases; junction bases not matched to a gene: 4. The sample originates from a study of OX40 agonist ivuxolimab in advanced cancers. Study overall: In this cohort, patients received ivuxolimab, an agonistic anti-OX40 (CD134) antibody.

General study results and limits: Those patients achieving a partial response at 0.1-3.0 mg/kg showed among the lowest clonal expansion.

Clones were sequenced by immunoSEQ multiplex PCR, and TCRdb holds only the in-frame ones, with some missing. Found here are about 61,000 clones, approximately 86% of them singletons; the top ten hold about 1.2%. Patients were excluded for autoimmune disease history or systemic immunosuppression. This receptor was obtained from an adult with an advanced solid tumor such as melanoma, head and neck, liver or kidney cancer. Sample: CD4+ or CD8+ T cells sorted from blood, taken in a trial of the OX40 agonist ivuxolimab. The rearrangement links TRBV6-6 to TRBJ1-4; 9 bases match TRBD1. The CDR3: CASSKTGGNEKLFF. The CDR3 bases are TGTGCCAGCAGCAAAACAGGGGGCAATGAAAAACTGTTTTTT.